The TCR beta chain described here comes from a study of T cell repertoires in cytomegalovirus infection. Across the whole study: From public TCR beta signatures came an indication of both CMV infection and matching HLA type.

TCRdb re-called the reads through MiXCR, storing one row per CDR3 protein. The sample has about 700,000 distinct CDR3 sequences; around a third are singletons. This clonotype was counted only a few times. Its cognate antigen is unknown. The V and J ends lost 4 bases and 5 bases, in that order; junction bases with no gene match: 7. Germline V CDR1 and CDR2: SGHAT, FQNNGV. The CDR3 length is 14 residues. This specimen consisted of cultured PBMCs, obtained from culture after CMV antigen stimulation. V gene TRBV11-2 combines with J gene TRBJ2-5; 7 nucleotides match TRBD1. The origin of this receptor is a human donor in good health (CMV status not recorded). Some clones in this sample may be carry-over from other donors' samples. The CDR3 protein is CASSSNRGVETQYF. The CDR3 DNA follows: TGTGCCAGCAGCTCAAACAGGGGTGTGGAGACCCAGTACTTC.